This record concerns one T cell receptor beta chain sequence. Clones were sequenced by immunoSEQ multiplex PCR, and TCRdb holds only the in-frame ones, with some missing. Of around 380,000 clones detected, around 87% appear once; the ten largest clones hold 1% to 1.5%. The data originate from a study of blood T cell repertoires in COVID-19. Germline CDR1 and CDR2: DFQATT and SNEGSKA (reference sequence). This CDR3 is built from 12 residues. The V gene lost 3 bases and the J gene lost 2 bases, with 8 bases spanning the gap. This TCR was recovered from a man aged 25-45 years who had recovered from COVID-19. The sequenced material came from PBMCs or T cells enriched from blood (not recorded which). V and J are TRBV20-1 and TRBJ2-7; unclear D gene. The CDR3 loop is CSASGSPYEQYF. The CDR3 nucleotides are TGCAGTGCTAGTGGTAGTCCCTACGAGCAGTACTTC.